The present TCR beta chain was sequenced within a study of blood T cell repertoires in COVID-19. Study summary: The United States, Italy and Spain were the sources of the acute and convalescent COVID-19 samples.

The V and J ends lost 1 base and 7 bases respectively, with 8 bases between them. CDR1 is SGHNT, CDR2 YYREEE, per germline (reference sequence). The CDR3 has 12 amino acids. Ten or more counts support this clone. Source study methods: From reference gene primer amplification, estimates of nucleated cell counts were derived. TCRdb keeps only in-frame clones here, not all; method: immunoSEQ multiplex PCR. D and trimming were read from the DNA, whereas the V and J calls and clone size are those reported in that table. The table shows 150,000 to 200,000 clones, with more than 65% occurring only once. This TCR was recovered from a woman of 80 years or more with acute or convalescent COVID-19. Sequenced input: peripheral blood. V gene TRBV5-4 combines with J gene TRBJ1-1; no definite D call. Here the CDR3 DNA reads TGTGCCAGCAGCTTGTCGGGAGTTGAAGCTTTCTTT. Translating it yields CASSLSGVEAFF.